This entry features one T cell receptor (beta chain) sequence. Its target antigen remains unknown. Base-call qualities are not available, and no considerably larger clone is one nucleotide away. The same CDR3 also results from other DNA sequences found in this sample. This record belongs to a study of cytomegalovirus exposure and HLA in healthy donors (TCRdb year 2017). Study-level background: An earlier analysis of roughly 610 of the donors reported under 300 Gb of sequence data and 117 million unique TCR beta sequences obtained from roughly 180 million T cells. In an earlier analysis of 587 of the donors, high-throughput TCR beta sequencing was used to judge whether each TCR beta V gene segment behaved as functional or pseudogenic. Among the roughly 370 genotyped donors, approximately 81% belonged to the genetic ancestry cluster associated with self-reported Caucasian donors. In a later genetic analysis, genome-wide SNP genotypes for about 55% of the roughly 700 donors were used, and that subset was treated as a discovery cohort. A separate validation cohort of over a hundred different subjects was used in addition to the 666-subject first cohort. High-throughput TCR immunosequencing, statistical association of individual TCRs with disease status, and machine learning were combined to predict cytomegalovirus infection status. On average, around 240,000 unique TCR beta nucleotide sequences were sequenced per donor among 300 to 500 genotyped donors of the cohort, with roughly 18% of those sequences being non-productive. The study aimed to test whether signatures of past pathogen exposure could be identified by cataloging public T cell receptors. Donor age, sex, ethnicity and CMV serostatus were collected together with the repertoire data. Both class I and class II loci were covered by HLA typing, at four-digit resolution. All discovery cohort repertoires had been generated on a single sequencing platform. Rather than drawing on any new phenotypic data, the later analysis identified candidate immune exposures from TCR beta sequences and the way those sequences occurred across donors. Typing coverage varied by locus: roughly 620-640 donors for A, B, C, DRB1 and DQB1; approximately 520 for DQA1; about 600 for DPA1; 450 to 480 for DPB1. Because of strong linkage in the cohort, a few DR-DQ haplotypes were treated as single units for association and clustering. The study profiled the T cell repertoires of approximately 700 subjects by immunosequencing and related them to cytomegalovirus serostatus. To study patterns of TCR occurrence, a later analysis re-analyzed previously published TCR beta repertoires from around 700 donors and added high-resolution HLA genotyping. An early release that covered 640 HLA-typed donors contained about 300 gigabases of sequencing data and 65 million to 100 million unique TCR sequences.

Beyond this particular receptor, the publication reports: This cohort had only TCR beta chains sequenced, and the lack of alpha or paired-chain data limited which features could be detected. Some IMGT-functional V segments, including TRBV6-2 and TRBV6-3, could not be told apart with the 87-base-pair reads, so those segments were excluded. According to a later analysis, most CMV-associated TCR beta chains appeared to be HLA-restricted, and the HLA associations seemed to be driven largely by CMV exposure. In a later analysis, the rate of TCR association differed among HLA loci, with DRB1 alleles having the most associated TCRs and HLA-C alleles having the fewest. Correlated functional status among segregating V segments might reflect linkage disequilibrium, but an unknown experimental factor could not be ruled out. While some public TCRs were present in many individuals, most TCR sequences turned up only very rarely across donors. Because HLA typing was unavailable for some donors at each locus, only the typed subset was used in association tests. The authors suggested that the approach could potentially be extended to other disease states and immunological phenotypes. A further reported finding was that TCR beta sequences accurately predicted the HLA-A and HLA-B alleles for most subjects in the first cohort. In a later analysis, HLA-associated TCR beta chains showed more clonal expansion and lower generation probabilities than non-associated chains that were equally common. A group of highly shared sequence variants was considered likely to be a technical artifact of the sequencing pipeline. Cytomegalovirus status was reported to be diagnosed by the classifier with high specificity and sensitivity in both the original and validation cohorts. In an earlier analysis of some 500 of the donors, most TCR beta V segments were observed in productive rearrangements about 87% or about 30% of the time, broadly matching IMGT annotations. CMV serostatus was the only immune exposure information available for the cohort. V-gene and J-gene trimming of TCR beta chains was associated with a missense DCLRE1C variant in a later genetic analysis, and the association was replicated in an independent cohort. In vitro tests confirmed that a few of the cytomegalovirus-associated TCR beta chains recognize cytomegalovirus antigens. A total of 150 or so TCR beta chains were listed by the study as associated with cytomegalovirus. When HLA alleles, especially DR and DQ, strongly co-occurred, attributing TCR associations to individual alleles was difficult. At a false discovery rate of 0.05, a later analysis linked around 15,000 TCR beta sequences to specific HLA alleles. Several of the top co-occurrence clusters appeared to be linked to parvovirus B19, influenza, CMV and Epstein-Barr virus, according to a later analysis. About 17 rarely observed V segments, including chromosome 9 orphons, were excluded from the earlier analysis of several hundred of the donors because counts were too low. Roughly uniform sequencing depth across donors was assumed in presence/absence analyses, although this assumption may not hold. In a later genetic analysis, fewer N-insertions in productive TCRs were reported among donors in an Asian-associated ancestry cluster than the approximately 670-donor mean.

Library preparation was by the immunoSEQ multiplex PCR assay. For the multiplex PCR, a mixture combining 60 forward primers for TCR Vbeta segments and 13 reverse primers for TCR Jbeta segments was used. The CDR3 region of rearranged TCR beta genes was amplified from genomic DNA by a multiplex PCR assay. Amplified TCR beta libraries were sequenced as 87-base-pair reads on the Illumina HiSeq System. The study's own analysis went as follows. A later analysis tallied roughly 76 million unique TCR beta chains across the 666 repertoires, and around 10 million of those chains were shared by two or more donors. To remove PCR and sequencing errors, raw reads were error-corrected and collapsed into unique sequences using a nearest-neighbor algorithm that merged closely related sequences. To assign V, D and J gene segments, CDR3 sequences were aligned to IMGT reference sequences. For a sequence to be retained, a match of at least six nucleotides was required to both a V gene segment and a J gene segment. A rearrangement counted as productive if the CDR3 had no stop codons and remained in frame with V and J, and every other rearrangement counted as non-productive. Following IMGT convention, CDR3 was defined as the stretch from the second conserved V-encoded cysteine up to the conserved J-encoded phenylalanine. The earlier analysis of about 610 of the donors excluded any sequence lacking an unambiguous match to a single V gene segment. An earlier analysis of fewer than 750 of the donors classified V segments as functional when productive rearrangements were above 56.7% and as segregating when the standard deviation between donors was above 5%. A statistical classification framework was built to diagnose cytomegalovirus status from the catalog of TCR beta chain sequences. In a later analysis, V and J genes were assigned by comparing TCR nucleotide sequences against IMGT/GENE-DB human TR gene sequences. A later analysis assigned CDR3 sequences and most-parsimonious VDJ recombination scenarios with the TCRdist pipeline. In a later analysis, each TCR beta chain was defined by its CDR3 amino acid sequence together with its V-gene family, and reads without a unique V-gene family were excluded. To address suspected cross-contamination and a sequencing artifact, a later analysis removed several hundred highly shared, low-generation-probability nucleotide sequences. A later analysis calculated a clonal expansion index for each public chain from normalized within-repertoire ranks of inferred template counts. Generation probabilities in a later analysis came from a VDJ recombination model fitted to out-of-frame rearrangements, and those results were checked against IGoR. Hypergeometric tests were used in a later analysis to score TCR-TCR, TCR-HLA and TCR-CMV co-occurrence, with a repertoire-size bias correction applied to the TCR pairs. False discovery rates were estimated in a later analysis by permuting HLA or CMV assignments 20 times. A later analysis grouped co-occurring TCRs with DBSCAN, adding TCRdist sequence similarity when clustering within HLA-allele-positive subsets. Co-occurrence clustering excluded repertoires with fewer than 30,000 or more than 120,000 public chains, plus five with anomalous nucleotide sharing. As stored in TCRdb, this immuneACCESS dataset retains in-frame rearrangements with V and J assigned. A fraction of the clones does not appear; measured against another copy, unresolved V genes explain less than half of the discrepancy, and the remainder lacks a known reason. The V and J calls and clone size come from that table; D and trimming were worked out from the DNA. The sample table holds approximately 170,000 clones, of which around 62% were seen once. About 2.9% of the sample belongs to the ten largest clones.

The cohort consisted of 670 or so healthy bone marrow donors. Cohort members were all nominally healthy when sampled, although unrecorded immune exposures were likely present. The donor was CMV seronegative and was included in the group of hundreds of seronegative cohort members. Each donor provided a peripheral blood sample, and peripheral blood mononuclear cells were used for TCR beta sequencing. Genomic DNA extraction from the blood cell samples was performed with the Qiagen DNeasy Blood Extraction Kit. Per the germline V gene, SGHTA is the CDR1 and FQGNSA is the CDR2. Taken from cysteine to phenylalanine, the CDR3 has 16 residues. Only the CDR3 part of the read is kept: 48 bases, read in frame from the first base. Compared with germline, V lacks 6 bases and J lacks 2 bases; bases without a gene match: 9.

This clonotype was obtained from a man in his forties or fifties in good health and CMV-seronegative. Here the chain combines TRBV7-2 and TRBJ2-2; the junction holds 7 bases that match TRBD2. The sample was PBMCs. The CDR3 reads CASSSRSGRNTGELFF. The sequenced DNA: TGTGCCAGCAGTTCCCGTAGCGGGCGAAACACCGGGGAGCTGTTTTTT.